The 3 T cell receptor beta chains presented below share a single source sample, sequenced in a study of cytomegalovirus exposure and HLA in healthy donors. Sequenced by immunoSEQ multiplex PCR; TCRdb stores in-frame clones only, minus some. Of 160,000 or so clones listed, 88% are singletons. The sequencing sample was made of PBMCs. All receptors come from a man between 18 and 35 years old in good health and CMV-seronegative.

The chain couples TRBV11-2 to TRBJ2-3; D is uncertain. This CDR3 comprises 11 residues. Germline CDR1 reads SGHAT; CDR2 reads FQNNGV. Trimming took off 6 bases at V and 8 bases at J, with 9 bases between the two ends. CDR3: CASRRGTTQYF. The CDR3 coding sequence is TGTGCCAGCAGGCGAGGAACTACGCAGTATTTT.

V gene TRBV7-9 combines with J gene TRBJ2-3, with D possibly TRBD1 on 6 matching bases. The CDR3 loop spans 14 amino acids. V was pared by 5 bases and J by 6 bases, with 15 bases between. Per germline, CDR1 SEHNR and CDR2 FQNEAQ (reference sequence). CDR3 sequence: CASSLGTSMDTQYF. The CDR3 nucleotides are TGTGCCAGCAGCCTCGGGACATCCATGGATACGCAGTATTTT.

J is TRBJ2-2 and V is TRBV5-1, with a tentative D call TRBD1 (5 bases). The V gene's germline CDR1 is SGHRS and CDR2 YFSETQ. V was trimmed by 6 bases and J by 3 bases, leaving 9 bases between them. The CDR3 spans 13 residues. CDR3 sequence: CASNPRDTGELFF. CDR3 nucleotide sequence: TGCGCCAGCAACCCCAGGGACACCGGGGAGCTGTTTTTT.